What follows are 22 T cell receptor beta chains derived from one specimen sequenced in a study of blood T cell repertoires in COVID-19. The method was immunoSEQ multiplex PCR; TCRdb's version includes in-frame clones alone and lacks a portion of them. The sample lists tens of thousands of clones, approximately 85% occurring once. The sample taken for sequencing was peripheral blood. The receptors originated from a human donor in a cohort sampled during active COVID-19.

V usage is TRBV19 and J usage is TRBJ2-5; 9 nucleotides align to TRBD1. From germline, CDR1 is LNHDA and CDR2 SQIVND (reference sequence). J was trimmed by 7 bases and V by 8 bases; bases with no gene match: 5. This CDR3 has 12 residues. The CDR3 sequence is CASGQGPGTQYF. In DNA form, the CDR3 reads TGTGCCAGTGGACAGGGGCCGGGGACCCAGTACTTC. Combining the CDR3 with reference TRBV19 and TRBJ2-5 gives the whole variable domain DGGITQSPKYLFRKEGQNVTLSCEQNLNHDAMYWYRQDPGQGLRLIYYSQIVNDFQKGDIAEGYSVSREKKESFPLTVTSAQKNPTAFYLCASGQGPGTQYFGPGTRLLVL.

This clone has only a few counts. The J gene is TRBJ2-7, the V gene TRBV5-1; D unclear. The CDR3 totals 12 residues. V was trimmed by 0 bases and J by 4 bases, leaving 5 bases between them. Germline V CDR1 and CDR2: SGHRS, YFSETQ. The CDR3 region is CASSLVPYEQYF. DNA for the CDR3: TGCGCCAGCAGCTTGGTTCCTTACGAGCAGTACTTC.

For this clone: Other DNA sequences within the sample encode an identical CDR3. This sequence joins TRBV7-3 and TRBJ2-3; no definite D call. CDR1 is SGHTA, CDR2 FQGTGA, per germline. The CDR3 loop spans 15 amino acids. V shed 3 bases and J shed 0 bases, with 10 bases lying between them. CDR3 region: CASSLAGGSTDTQYF. CDR3 nucleotide sequence: TGTGCCAGCAGCTTGGCTGGCGGAAGCACAGATACGCAGTATTTT.

The sample holds a few counts of this clone. V gene TRBV11-3 combines with J gene TRBJ2-7; perhaps TRBD1 as D (5 bases). The germline V gene encodes CDR1 SGHNT and CDR2 YENEEA. The germline V and J ends were trimmed by 2 bases and 6 bases, with 11 bases remaining between them. The CDR3 is made up of 13 amino acids. This CDR3 is CASSLKGRGEQYF. In DNA form, the CDR3 reads TGTGCCAGCAGCTTAAAGGGTAGGGGCGAGCAGTACTTC.

V gene TRBV5-4 combines with J gene TRBJ2-7, with TRBD1 matching 9 bases. The CDR3 contains 14 residues. In germline, CDR1 is SGHNT, CDR2 YYREEE (reference sequence). V shed 4 bases, J shed 9 bases, and the junction held 11 bases outside the gene matches. CDR3: CASSPRDREEVQYF. The DNA for the CDR3 is TGTGCCAGCAGCCCGAGGGACAGGGAGGAAGTGCAGTACTTC.

This chain connects TRBV12-5 to TRBJ2-1; 8 bases are shared with TRBD2. The CDR3 is made up of 17 amino acids. The junction had 9 bases not matched to a gene; V was cut back by 3 bases and J by 2 bases. Germline CDR1 is LGHNT and CDR2 is FRNRAP. This CDR3 reads CASGFQLLADAYNEQFF. The CDR3, as DNA: TGTGCTAGTGGTTTCCAACTACTAGCGGATGCCTACAATGAGCAGTTCTTC.

The J gene is TRBJ2-1, the V gene TRBV24-1; 11 bases agree with TRBD2. Trimming cost V 4 bases and J 4 bases; bases outside gene matches: 8. Germline V gene data show CDR1 as KGHDR and CDR2 as SFDVKD. The CDR3 runs 17 residues. CDR3 bases: TGTGCCACCAGTGACCGCGGGACTAGCGGAGTTTACAATGAGCAGTTCTTC. Its translation is CATSDRGTSGVYNEQFF.

The chain couples TRBV6-4 to TRBJ2-1, with 8 bases fitting TRBD2. V lost 2 bases and J lost 0; bases outside the gene matches: 6. The CDR3 is 17 residues long. The germline V gene has CDR1 MRHNA and CDR2 SNTAGT. The CDR3 sequence is CASSDVAGGRSYNEQFF. In DNA, the CDR3 is TGTGCCAGCAGTGACGTTGCGGGGGGCCGCTCCTACAATGAGCAGTTCTTC.

In DNA, the CDR3 is TGTGCCAGTAGTCCGGCGGGGAAGGAGAGCTATGGCTACACCTTC. This codes for CASSPAGKESYGYTF. This chain joins TRBV19 and TRBJ1-2, with D unclear. The CDR3 runs 15 residues. V was shortened by 5 bases and J by 4 bases, with 17 bases between the two germline ends. Germline CDR1 is LNHDA and CDR2 is SQIVND (reference sequence).

This sequence joins TRBV7-2 and TRBJ1-1, with D unresolved. Germline V gene lookup returns CDR1 SGHTA and CDR2 FQGNSA. The V gene lost 0 bases and the J gene lost 0 bases, with 5 bases spanning the gap. CDR3 length equals 14 residues. CDR3 loop: CASSLARVNTEAFF. In DNA form, the CDR3 reads TGTGCCAGCAGCTTAGCGAGGGTGAACACTGAAGCTTTCTTT.

The chain employs TRBV5-4 and TRBJ1-1; TRBD1 aligns across 9 bases. The length of the CDR3 is 15 residues. Germline trimming cut 3 bases from V and 1 base from J; bases unmatched to any gene: 4. Looked up from germline, CDR1 is SGHNT and CDR2 is YYREEE (reference sequence). CDR3 in DNA: TGTGCCAGCAGCTCACAGACAGGGGGGAACACTGAAGCTTTCTTT. As protein: CASSSQTGGNTEAFF.

This clone came up a few times. The CDR3 loop reads CASSPLRPRESPLHF. CDR3 sequence (DNA): TGTGCCAGCTCACCACTACGGCCGAGGGAGTCACCCCTCCACTTT. The chain combines TRBV18 with TRBJ1-6; D remains unclear. This CDR3 has 15 residues. Per germline, CDR1 KGHSH and CDR2 LQKENI. Trimming stripped 1 base from V and 10 bases from J, with 14 bases between. Full variable domain (outside the CDR3, taken from reference TRBV18 and TRBJ1-6): NAGVMQNPRHLVRRRGQEARLRCSPMKGHSHVYWYRQLPEEGLKFMVYLQKENIIDESGMPKERFSAEFPKEGPSILRIQQVVRGDSAAYFCASSPLRPRESPLHFGNGTRLTVT.

This chain connects TRBV10-1 to TRBJ2-2; 10 nucleotides line up with TRBD2. After removal of 2 bases from V and 2 bases from J, the junction contained 5 bases not matched to a gene. The CDR3 has 17 amino acids. The germline CDR1 and CDR2 sequences are WNHNN and SYGVQD (reference sequence). The CDR3 region has the DNA TGCGCCAGCAGTGAGGCTCTAGCGGGGGCCAACACCGGGGAGCTGTTTTTT. It translates to CASSEALAGANTGELFF.

The CDR3 DNA reads as TGTGCCAGCAGCTTGGCCGAGGGAGGCGATACGCAGTATTTT. Translated: CASSLAEGGDTQYF. This sequence joins TRBV5-6 and TRBJ2-3, with a tentative D call TRBD2 (6 bases). CDR3 length: 14 residues. The ends were cut back, 0 bases at V and 6 bases at J, with 11 bases in the middle. Germline values: CDR1 SGHDT, CDR2 YYEEEE.

The chain combines TRBV2 with TRBJ2-1; D is ambiguous. Germline CDR1 is SNHLY and CDR2 is FYNNEI. CDR3 size: 13 residues. V lost 3 bases, J lost 4 bases, and 7 bases lay in between. In DNA form, the CDR3 reads TGTGCCAGCAGTGAGGCCAGGTACAATGAGCAGTTCTTC. Its protein product is CASSEARYNEQFF.

The rearrangement joins TRBV7-2 to TRBJ2-3; D possibly corresponds to TRBD2 (6 bases). V was trimmed by 1 base and J by 0 bases, leaving 11 bases between them. The CDR3 length is 16 residues. Germline V gene lookup returns CDR1 SGHTA and CDR2 FQGNSA. The DNA for the CDR3 is TGTGCCAGCAGCTTAGACGGGGGTCCTAGCACAGATACGCAGTATTTT. Its protein product is CASSLDGGPSTDTQYF.

The chain links TRBV18 to TRBJ2-1, with D possibly TRBD2 on 6 matching bases. Germline values: CDR1 KGHSH, CDR2 LQKENI. The CDR3 runs 14 residues. Between the trimmed V and J ends, which lost 1 base and 6 bases, there was a span of 10 bases. DNA of the CDR3: TGTGCCAGCTCACCACGGGTAGCGGCCAATGAGCAGTTCTTC. As protein: CASSPRVAANEQFF.

J is TRBJ1-2 and V is TRBV5-1, with 9 nucleotides matching TRBD1. Germline CDR1 reads SGHRS; CDR2 reads YFSETQ. This CDR3 spans 15 amino acids. J lost 5 bases, V lost 0 bases, and 5 bases had no gene match. CDR3 nucleotides: TGCGCCAGCAGCTTGGCCCATGGGACAGGGTATGGCTACACCTTC. Residues: CASSLAHGTGYGYTF.

The chain combines TRBV11-2 with TRBJ2-7; no firm D call. This CDR3 is 15 amino acids long. Germline CDR1 and CDR2: SGHAT and FQNNGV. Trimming pared 0 bases from V and 1 base from J, leaving 10 bases between. The CDR3 spells CASSLDVQASYEQYF. In DNA, the CDR3 is TGTGCCAGCAGCTTAGATGTTCAGGCGTCCTACGAGCAGTACTTC.

The chain employs TRBV30 and TRBJ1-3, with TRBD1 as a possible D gene (5 bases). V lost 0 bases to trimming and J lost 1 base, with 7 bases between them. This CDR3 region has 14 residues. The germline CDR1 and CDR2 sequences are GTSNPN and SVGIG (reference sequence). CDR3 coding DNA: TGTGCCTGGAGTGTCAGGGATTCTGGAAACACCATATATTTT. Translating it yields CAWSVRDSGNTIYF. The full variable domain, with the rest looked up from reference TRBV30 and TRBJ1-3, is SQTIHQWPATLVQPVGSPLSLECTVEGTSNPNLYWYRQAAGRGLQLLFYSVGIGQISSEVPQNLSASRPQDRQFILSSKKLLLSDSGFYLCAWSVRDSGNTIYFGEGSWLTVV.

V and J are TRBV6-6 and TRBJ2-1; 8 bases agree with TRBD1. Trimming removed 6 bases from V and 3 bases from J; junction bases left unmatched: 4. CDR3 length: 14 residues. Germline-derived CDR1 and CDR2 are MNHNY and SVGAGI (reference sequence). CDR3 bases: TGTGCCAGCAGACCGGGACAGGTCTACAATGAGCAGTTCTTC. Amino acids: CASRPGQVYNEQFF.

This chain links TRBV30 with TRBJ1-2; D is perhaps TRBD1 (6 bases). Per the germline V gene, CDR1 is GTSNPN and CDR2 is SVGIG (reference sequence). V gave up 5 bases and J gave up 9 bases, with 16 bases separating them. The CDR3 extends over 12 amino acids. CDR3 coding DNA: TGTGCCTGGTCAAGGGGGGGGTCTAGCTACACCTTC. Its translation: CAWSRGGSSYTF. Full variable domain (remainder filled in from reference TRBV30 and TRBJ1-2): SQTIHQWPATLVQPVGSPLSLECTVEGTSNPNLYWYRQAAGRGLQLLFYSVGIGQISSEVPQNLSASRPQDRQFILSSKKLLLSDSGFYLCAWSRGGSSYTFGSGTRLTVV.